Following are 20 T cell receptor beta chains from one sample sequenced in a study of brain T cells in children with intractable seizures. Profiling relied on immunoSEQ multiplex PCR, and the TCRdb table lists in-frame clones only, not all of them. The sample carries about 340,000 clones, approximately 93% recorded once. As for time point: blood from clinic visit 5 months post-surgery; TSC patient then seizure free. The material was peripheral blood, obtained about 5 months after surgery. The source of these receptors is a boy under two years old with tuberous sclerosis and intractable seizures.

The chain has TRBV5-5 and TRBJ2-2; D gene unclear. The CDR3 extends over 14 amino acids. Germline V gene lookup returns CDR1 SGHKS and CDR2 YYEKEE (reference sequence). The ends were cut back, 1 base at V and 1 base at J, with 5 bases in the middle. The CDR3, as DNA: TGTGCCAGCAGCTTGTGGGGGAACACCGGGGAGCTGTTTTTT. Translated: CASSLWGNTGELFF.

V is TRBV30 and J is TRBJ2-7, with D hard to call. The ends were cut back, 4 bases at V and 5 bases at J, with 18 bases in the middle. The CDR3 consists of 14 residues. The germline CDR1 and CDR2 sequences are GTSNPN and SVGIG (reference sequence). CDR3 residues: CAWTTWQFVDEQYF. In DNA, the CDR3 is TGTGCCTGGACAACCTGGCAGTTCGTCGACGAGCAGTACTTC.

The chain links TRBV29-1 to TRBJ2-7, with 7 bases aligning to TRBD2. The J segment lost 4 bases and the V segment lost 4 bases, leaving 1 base of the junction unmatched. The CDR3 has 11 residues. Germline values: CDR1 SQVTM, CDR2 ANQGSEA. In DNA, the CDR3 is TGCAGCGTTGGTAGCGGGTACGAGCAGTACTTC. This sequence encodes CSVGSGYEQYF.

The chain recombines TRBV2 with TRBJ2-1; a possible D gene is TRBD2 (5 bases). This CDR3 region has 15 residues. Trimming stripped 4 bases from V and 7 bases from J, with 17 bases between. Germline V gene sequence: CDR1 SNHLY, CDR2 FYNNEI. The CDR3 coding sequence is TGTGCCAGCAGTGCGGAATCAAACCGAGGGAATGAGCAGTTCTTC. Translation: CASSAESNRGNEQFF.

In DNA, the CDR3 is TGTGCCAGCAGTTACTCTAGGGGGCATCAGCCCCAGCATTTT. Its translation: CASSYSRGHQPQHF. The chain combines TRBV6-2 or TRBV6-3 with TRBJ1-5; 7 nucleotides match TRBD1. This CDR3 contains 14 residues. Germline V gene lookup returns CDR1 MNHEY and CDR2 SVGEGT. V shed 0 bases, J shed 5 bases, and the junction held 1 base outside the gene matches.

The sample holds one count of this clone. J is TRBJ2-1 and V is TRBV5-4, with a possible D match to TRBD1 (5 bases). The V and J ends lost 2 bases and 6 bases respectively, with 18 bases between them. CDR3 length: 16 amino acids. In germline, CDR1 is SGHNT, CDR2 YYREEE (reference sequence). In DNA form, the CDR3 reads TGTGCCAGCAGCTTCCTAGGGTTCCAGGGTCCCAATGAGCAGTTCTTC. Its protein is CASSFLGFQGPNEQFF. The variable domain in full, completed from reference TRBV5-4 and TRBJ2-1, reads ETGVTQSPTHLIKTRGQQVTLRCSSQSGHNTVSWYQQALGQGPQFIFQYYREEENGRGNFPPRFSGLQFPNYSSELNVNALELDDSALYLCASSFLGFQGPNEQFFGPGTRLTVL.

The chain combines TRBV9 with TRBJ2-3, with 8 nucleotides matching TRBD2. Germline V gene sequence: CDR1 SGDLS, CDR2 YYNGEE. The V and J ends lost 4 bases and 0 bases, in that order; junction bases with no gene match: 4. CDR3 length: 15 residues. The DNA for the CDR3 is TGTGCCAGCAGCATTGCTAGCGGGAGCACAGATACGCAGTATTTT. This codes for CASSIASGSTDTQYF.

The rearrangement joins TRBV5-5 to TRBJ1-2; TRBD1 agrees at 9 bases. Per germline, CDR1 SGHKS and CDR2 YYEKEE (reference sequence). The CDR3 runs to 13 residues. The V segment lost 6 bases and the J segment 6 bases; nucleotides outside the gene matches: 6. The DNA of the CDR3 is TGTGCCAGCATCCTCGGGACAGGGCATGGCTACACCTTC. Protein sequence: CASILGTGHGYTF.

V gene TRBV5-1 combines with J gene TRBJ2-1; 11 nucleotides align to TRBD2. Looked up from germline, CDR1 is SGHRS and CDR2 is YFSETQ. The length of the CDR3 is 15 residues. V lost 4 bases to trimming and J lost 2 bases; unmatched junction nucleotides: 2. The DNA of the CDR3 is TGCGCCAGCAGCCCGACTAGCGGGGCCTACAATGAGCAGTTCTTC. This codes for CASSPTSGAYNEQFF.

The chain joins TRBV5-5 to TRBJ1-5; maybe TRBD1 (6 bases). Germline lookup yields CDR1 SGHKS and CDR2 YYEKEE (reference sequence). CDR3 length: 15 amino acids. The V end lost 4 bases, the J end lost 0 bases, and 11 bases lay between the germline ends. CDR3 bases: TGTGCCAGCAGCACGACAGGCCATAGCAATCAGCCCCAGCATTTT. This sequence encodes CASSTTGHSNQPQHF.

This clone was counted once. This chain connects TRBV5-8 to TRBJ1-1; D may be TRBD1 (6 bases). The CDR3 is 15 residues long. Germline loops: CDR1 SGHTS, CDR2 YDEGEE. With 1 base removed from V and 6 bases from J, the gap between germline ends came to 16 bases. CDR3 sequence (DNA): TGTGCCAGCAGCTTGTCGTTCGACAGGACCGCTGAAGCTTTCTTT. Translated, it gives CASSLSFDRTAEAFF.

The chain is built from TRBV5-1 and TRBJ2-3; 7 bases agree with TRBD2. J lost 4 bases, V lost 0 bases, and 11 bases had no gene match. Germline V gene data show CDR1 as SGHRS and CDR2 as YFSETQ. CDR3 length equals 17 residues. CDR3 nucleotides: TGCGCCAGCAGCTTGGAGGGAGGGGCCCGGGGGGCAGATACGCAGTATTTT. It encodes CASSLEGGARGADTQYF.

Concerning this clone itself: A read error may account for a junction end that differs from germline. The chain recombines TRBV11-2 with TRBJ1-2; 7 nucleotides agree with TRBD1. Germline CDR1 is SGHAT and CDR2 is FQNNGV. The CDR3 spans 13 residues. The chain's CDR3 is CASSVDRASWYTF. In DNA, the CDR3 is TGTGCCAGCAGCGTAGACAGGGCGAGTTGGTACACCTTC.

The chain links TRBV19 to TRBJ1-6; D ambiguous. Germline V gene data show CDR1 as LNHDA and CDR2 as SQIVND (reference sequence). CDR3 size: 14 residues. The V end was cut by 6 bases, the J end by 4 bases, with 10 bases between. This chain's CDR3 is CASRLTEYNSPLHF. The CDR3 DNA sequence: TGTGCCAGTAGGCTTACAGAGTATAATTCACCCCTCCACTTT.

This clone was detected a few times. J is TRBJ1-5 and V is TRBV30; no clear D. The V end was cut by 1 base, the J end by 4 bases, with 17 bases between. The CDR3 sequence is 16 residues long. The V gene's germline CDR1 is GTSNPN and CDR2 SVGIG (reference sequence). The CDR3 region has the DNA TGTGCCTGGAGTGCCCGCGGCGGGCACCAGAATCAGCCCCAGCATTTT. Protein sequence: CAWSARGGHQNQPQHF. Using reference TRBV30 and TRBJ1-5 for the parts outside the CDR3, the full variable domain is SQTIHQWPATLVQPVGSPLSLECTVEGTSNPNLYWYRQAAGRGLQLLFYSVGIGQISSEVPQNLSASRPQDRQFILSSKKLLLSDSGFYLCAWSARGGHQNQPQHFGDGTRLSIL.

The chain links TRBV7-6 to TRBJ2-2, with a possible D match to TRBD1 (5 bases). Trimming left V 4 bases short and J 1 base short, with 7 bases between. Germline V gene sequence: CDR1 SGHVS, CDR2 FNYEAQ. CDR3 size: 14 residues. The CDR3 region is CASSSDRNTGELFF. The CDR3 nucleotides read TGTGCCAGCAGCTCCGACAGGAACACCGGGGAGCTGTTTTTT. The variable domain in full, completed from reference TRBV7-6 and TRBJ2-2, reads GAGVSQSPRYKVTKRGQDVALRCDPISGHVSLYWYRQALGQGPEFLTYFNYEAQQDKSGLPNDRFSAERPEGSISTLTIQRTEQRDSAMYRCASSSDRNTGELFFGEGSRLTVL.

The J gene is TRBJ2-3, the V gene TRBV5-1; TRBD1 aligns across 10 bases. Trimming at V came to 2 bases and at J to 3 bases, leaving 9 bases not matched to a gene. Germline assignment: CDR1 SGHRS and CDR2 YFSETQ. CDR3 length equals 17 residues. CDR3 nucleotides: TGCGCCAGCAGCTTCGCGTTTCCGGGACAGGGGACAGATACGCAGTATTTT. Amino acid sequence: CASSFAFPGQGTDTQYF. Together with reference TRBV5-1 and TRBJ2-3, the CDR3 gives the full variable domain: KAGVTQTPRYLIKTRGQQVTLSCSPISGHRSVSWYQQTPGQGLQFLFEYFSETQRNKGNFPGRFSGRQFSNSRSEMNVSTLELGDSALYLCASSFAFPGQGTDTQYFGPGTRLTVL.

This chain joins TRBV30 and TRBJ1-2, with 8 bases lining up with TRBD1. The CDR3 is made up of 12 amino acids. The trim removed 5 bases at V and 3 bases at J, leaving 2 bases unmatched. Germline V gene data show CDR1 as GTSNPN and CDR2 as SVGIG (reference sequence). The CDR3 protein is CAWGGQDYGYTF. CDR3 DNA: TGTGCCTGGGGGGGACAGGACTATGGCTACACCTTC.

The gene calls are TRBV25-1 and TRBJ2-3; 7 bases align to TRBD2. The CDR3 length is 14 residues. J was trimmed by 1 base and V by 5 bases; bases with no gene match: 3. The V gene's germline CDR1 is MGHDK and CDR2 SYGVNS. This CDR3 is CASSQAGGTDTQYF. The CDR3 nucleotides read TGTGCCAGCAGTCAGGCGGGGGGCACAGATACGCAGTATTTT.

The gene calls are TRBV29-1 and TRBJ2-3, with D uncertain. Trimming took off 5 bases at V and 6 bases at J, with 9 bases between the two ends. Germline CDR1 reads SQVTM; CDR2 reads ANQGSEA. This CDR3 has 11 amino acids. The CDR3 region is CSVIISDTQYF. The DNA of the CDR3 is TGCAGCGTTATAATTTCGGATACGCAGTATTTT.